One sample yielded the 3 T cell receptor beta chains listed below, sequenced in a study of cytotoxic CD8 clonotypes in ibrutinib-treated CLL. Sequencing used immunoSEQ multiplex PCR; TCRdb keeps in-frame clones, though not all of them. The sample has hundreds of thousands of clones; 70% are singletons. The sequencing used PBMCs, collected after 24 months of ibrutinib treatment. Receptors were obtained from a human donor with chronic lymphocytic leukemia.

J is TRBJ2-7 and V is TRBV7-3; 11 nucleotides agree with TRBD1. The CDR3 spans 15 residues. The germline gives CDR1 SGHTA, CDR2 FQGTGA. J lost 3 bases, V lost 5 bases, and 6 bases had no gene match. The CDR3 DNA sequence: TGTGCCAGCAGCACTTGGACAGGGGGCGACTACGAGCAGTACTTC. Amino acids: CASSTWTGGDYEQYF.

A single count supports this clone. The CDR3 region is CASVRQGAVHEQFF. The CDR3 DNA follows: TGTGCCAGCGTAAGACAGGGGGCTGTTCATGAGCAGTTCTTC. The rearrangement links TRBV28 to TRBJ2-1; 10 bases fit TRBD1. Germline V gives CDR1 MDHEN, CDR2 SYDVKM. CDR3 length equals 14 residues. V gave up 8 bases and J gave up 8 bases; unmatched junction bases: 9.

This chain links TRBV5-1 with TRBJ2-7; no clear D. CDR1 and CDR2 (germline): SGHRS, YFSETQ. V lost 5 bases and J 2 bases, leaving 11 bases between the germline ends. The CDR3 is 13 residues long. Written as DNA, the CDR3 is TGCGCCAGCAGACGGACGGCAACCTACGAGCAGTACTTC. This codes for CASRRTATYEQYF.